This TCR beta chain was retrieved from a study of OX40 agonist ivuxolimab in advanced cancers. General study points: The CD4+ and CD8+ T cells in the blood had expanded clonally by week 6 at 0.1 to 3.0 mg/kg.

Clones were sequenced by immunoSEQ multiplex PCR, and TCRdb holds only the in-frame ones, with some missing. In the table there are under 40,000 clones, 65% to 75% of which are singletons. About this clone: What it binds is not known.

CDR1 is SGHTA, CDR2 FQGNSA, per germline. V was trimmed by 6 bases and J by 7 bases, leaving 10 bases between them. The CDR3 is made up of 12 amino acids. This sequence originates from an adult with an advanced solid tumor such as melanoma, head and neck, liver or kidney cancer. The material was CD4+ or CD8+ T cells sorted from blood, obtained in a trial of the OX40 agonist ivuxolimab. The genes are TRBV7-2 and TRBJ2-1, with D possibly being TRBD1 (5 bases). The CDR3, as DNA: TGTGCCAGCAGTTTTAACAGGAATGAGCAGTTCTTC. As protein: CASSFNRNEQFF.